This T cell receptor (beta chain) was found in a study of T cell responses to AZD1222 COVID-19 vaccine. Here immunoSEQ multiplex PCR was the method, and the copy in TCRdb shows in-frame clones only, minus some. The sample has 100,000 to 150,000 clones, 88% seen once; the top ten hold roughly a sixth. On this clone itself: Its matching antigen is unknown.

V was trimmed by 0 bases and J by 3 bases, leaving 7 bases between them. Germline V CDR1 and CDR2: SGHRS, YFSETQ. This CDR3 has 14 residues. Study-level points and caveats: Nearly half of spike-specific TCRs reportedly target unmutated variant regions. In all cases, repertoires were sampled only after the peak T cell response. The span of vaccine-associated CD4 TCRs extended across spike, with dominance at 160-218 and 743-854. Spike-specific TCR depth and breadth grew after two AZD1222 doses.

The material sequenced was peripheral blood, taken on day 0 of MenACWY control vaccination. The chain combines TRBV5-1 with TRBJ1-5; D may be TRBD1 (5 bases). The origin of this receptor is an adult in good health. The chain's CDR3 is CASSLGGTNQPQHF. The CDR3, as DNA: TGCGCCAGCAGCTTGGGGGGGACCAATCAGCCCCAGCATTTT.